A single sample is the source of the 14 T cell receptor beta chains below, sequenced in a study of cytomegalovirus exposure and HLA in healthy donors. Both 60 Vbeta primers and 13 Jbeta primers went into the PCR. Method: immunoSEQ multiplex PCR; TCRdb's copy keeps in-frame clones and lacks some. The sample carries approximately 180,000 clones, around 78% recorded once. Sequenced sample: PBMCs. These receptors all stem from a woman in her forties or fifties in good health and CMV-seropositive.

Comments on this clone: Other nucleotide sequences from this sample produce the same CDR3. This chain connects TRBV6-1 to TRBJ1-1; the D is unclear. This CDR3 has 13 amino acids. Germline-derived CDR1 and CDR2 are MNHNS and SASEGT. Deletions cut 6 bases from V and 5 bases from J, with 13 bases between. Here the CDR3 reads CASRDGGLTEAFF. CDR3 sequence (DNA): TGTGCCAGCAGGGACGGAGGATTGACTGAAGCTTTCTTT.

This chain connects TRBV7-8 to TRBJ1-2; 7 bases map to TRBD1. Germline V gene sequence: CDR1 SGHVS, CDR2 FQNEAQ. The V and J ends lost 5 bases and 2 bases, in that order; junction bases with no gene match: 11. The CDR3 runs 16 residues. The CDR3 DNA sequence: TGTGCCAGCAGCACCCGTAGACAGGGACCGAACTATGGCTACACCTTC. This gives the protein CASSTRRQGPNYGYTF.

The gene calls are TRBV15 and TRBJ1-6; the D is unclear. From germline, CDR1 is LNHNV and CDR2 YYDKDF (reference sequence). The V end was cut by 3 bases, the J end by 10 bases, with 10 bases between. This CDR3 region has 13 residues. The CDR3 sequence: CATSREANSPLHF. The CDR3 DNA follows: TGTGCCACCAGCAGGGAAGCGAACTCACCCCTCCACTTT. The full variable domain, with the rest looked up from reference TRBV15 and TRBJ1-6, is DAMVIQNPRYQVTQFGKPVTLSCSQTLNHNVMYWYQQKSSQAPKLLFHYYDKDFNNEADTPDNFQSRRPNTSFCFLDIRSPGLGDTAMYLCATSREANSPLHFGNGTRLTVT.

V usage is TRBV9 and J usage is TRBJ1-3; D is possibly TRBD1 (6 bases). Trimming removed 4 bases from V and 4 bases from J, with 15 bases in between. CDR1 is SGDLS and CDR2 is YYNGEE in the germline V gene. The CDR3 is made up of 15 amino acids. The CDR3 reads CASSLRDTSGNTIYF. For the CDR3, the DNA is TGTGCCAGCAGCCTCCGGGACACATCAGGAAACACCATATATTTT.

The CDR3 region is CASRDEQPQHF. The DNA of the CDR3 is TGTGCCAGCCGGGATGAACAGCCCCAGCATTTT. The rearrangement uses TRBV6-1 and TRBJ1-5; no clear D gene. The length of the CDR3 is 11 residues. The V end was cut by 8 bases, the J end by 7 bases, with 9 bases between. The V gene's germline CDR1 is MNHNS and CDR2 SASEGT.

V and J are TRBV9 and TRBJ1-4, with 10 bases identical to TRBD1. Per the germline V gene, CDR1 is SGDLS and CDR2 is YYNGEE. V trimming: 5 bases; J trimming: 12 bases; junction bases outside the gene matches: 7. This CDR3 spans 13 amino acids. The DNA for the CDR3 is TGTGCCAGCAGGGGATCGGACAGGGGGGAACTGTTTTTT. Protein product: CASRGSDRGELFF.

The CDR3 spells CASRRAAEAFF. The DNA of the CDR3 is TGTGCCTCACGGCGCGCGGCTGAAGCTTTCTTT. The chain is built from TRBV14 and TRBJ1-1; no firm D call. With 11 bases removed from V and 6 bases from J, the gap between germline ends came to 13 bases. The V gene's germline CDR1 is SGHDN and CDR2 FVKESK. The CDR3 is 11 residues long.

Only one count was recorded for this clone. The chain couples TRBV7-9 to TRBJ2-3; TRBD1 matches at 7 bases. V lost 5 bases, J lost 4 bases, and 15 bases stayed unmatched. The germline V gene has CDR1 SEHNR and CDR2 FQNEAQ (reference sequence). This CDR3 region has 17 residues. The CDR3 protein is CASSLLTGVTLPDTQYF. CDR3 DNA sequence: TGTGCCAGCAGCCTACTTACAGGGGTCACTCTACCAGATACGCAGTATTTT.

This clone was counted a single time. The chain joins TRBV9 to TRBJ1-5; no firm D call. Trimming pared 2 bases from V and 9 bases from J, leaving 3 bases between. Germline-derived CDR1 and CDR2 are SGDLS and YYNGEE. The CDR3 totals 10 residues. CDR3 in amino acids: CASSVRPQHF. In nucleotides, the CDR3 is TGTGCCAGCAGCGTTCGGCCCCAGCATTTT.

The chain has TRBV6-5 and TRBJ1-2; D is unresolved. V shed 6 bases and J shed 4 bases, with 12 bases lying between them. The CDR3 contains 13 residues. Germline values: CDR1 MNHEY, CDR2 SVGAGI. In DNA form, the CDR3 reads TGTGCCAGCAGGGCCCTAGGATCCTATGGCTACACCTTC. Translation: CASRALGSYGYTF.

This clone was detected only once. V gene TRBV7-3 combines with J gene TRBJ2-5; perhaps TRBD2 as D (6 bases). Germline CDR1 is SGHTA and CDR2 is FQGTGA. This CDR3 is built from 15 residues. Between the trimmed V and J ends, which lost 4 bases and 1 base, there was a span of 13 bases. Written as DNA, the CDR3 is TGTGCCAGCAGCTCGGCTGGGGGGTTCCAAGAGACCCAGTACTTC. It translates to CASSSAGGFQETQYF.

This clone was observed a few times. The J gene is TRBJ2-3, the V gene TRBV5-8; TRBD1 matches 9 bases. With 4 bases clipped from V and 4 bases from J, the junction kept 7 bases outside the gene matches. CDR1 SGHTS and CDR2 YDEGEE come from the germline V gene. The CDR3 is 15 residues long. The CDR3 loop is CASSRGQGRADTQYF. In DNA form, the CDR3 reads TGTGCCAGCAGCCGGGGACAGGGTAGAGCAGATACGCAGTATTTT.

The rearrangement uses TRBV13 and TRBJ1-1; tentatively, D is TRBD1 (5 bases). CDR1 is PRHDT, CDR2 FYEKMQ, per germline (reference sequence). The CDR3 loop spans 13 amino acids. The V end lost 5 bases, the J end lost 5 bases, and 12 bases lay between the germline ends. DNA of the CDR3: TGTGCCAGCAGCCCAGGGATTAATACTGAAGCTTTCTTT. Translating gives CASSPGINTEAFF. The entire variable domain, with the rest obtained from reference TRBV13 and TRBJ1-1, is as follows: AAGVIQSPRHLIKEKRETATLKCYPIPRHDTVYWYQQGPGQDPQFLISFYEKMQSDKGSIPDRFSAQQFSDYHSELNMSSLELGDSALYFCASSPGINTEAFFGQGTRLTVV.

This clone was counted only a few times. The rearrangement links TRBV7-9 to TRBJ1-2; D is unclear. The V and J ends lost 2 bases and 4 bases respectively, with 5 bases between them. The CDR3 totals 12 residues. CDR1 and CDR2 (germline): SEHNR, FQNEAQ (reference sequence). Written as DNA, the CDR3 is TGTGCCAGCAGCTTAACCAGCTATGGCTACACCTTC. This gives the protein CASSLTSYGYTF.